Listed below are T cell receptor beta chains from one sample, sequenced in a study of cytomegalovirus exposure and HLA in healthy donors. Here immunoSEQ multiplex PCR was the method, and the copy in TCRdb shows in-frame clones only, minus some. The sample lists about 190,000 clones, over 70% occurring once. Sequenced sample: PBMCs. These receptors came from a woman in her 30s in good health and CMV-seropositive. Both conserved end residues are part of each CDR3. D genes are given only for firm matches. A row's size may be missing; if present it is once, few, many or a size class.

J: TRBJ2-7; size: .; V: TRBV2; D: TRBD2; DNA: TGTGCCAGCAGTCGGGACCTAGCGGTCTACGAGCAGTACTTC; CDR3: CASSRDLAVYEQYF
J: TRBJ1-2; size: .; V: TRBV6-1; D: TRBD1; DNA: TGTGCCAGCAGCGGGACAGGGGGCTATGGCTACACCTTC; CDR3: CASSGTGGYGYTF
J: TRBJ1-4; size: .; V: TRBV7-9; D: .; DNA: TGTGCCAGCAGCTTGACAGCAACTAATGAAAAACTGTTTTTT; CDR3: CASSLTATNEKLFF
J: TRBJ2-2; size: .; V: TRBV21-1; D: .; DNA: TGTGCCAGCAGTTCAGGGGGCAACACCGGGGAGCTGTTTTTT; CDR3: CASSSGGNTGELFF
J: TRBJ2-1; size: .; V: TRBV7-2; D: .; DNA: TGTGCCAGCACTATTCTAGCGACAACGGGGAATGAGCAGTTCTTC; CDR3: CASTILATTGNEQFF
J: TRBJ2-3; size: .; V: TRBV5-4; D: TRBD2; DNA: TGTGCCAGCACCCCCGGGACTGGCGGGGGTGATACGCAGTATTTT; CDR3: CASTPGTGGGDTQYF
J: TRBJ2-7; size: few; V: TRBV18; D: TRBD2; DNA: TGTGCCAGCTCACCCCTCCGGGAGGGCTACGAGCAGTACTTC; CDR3: CASSPLREGYEQYF
J: TRBJ1-2; size: .; V: TRBV28; D: .; DNA: TGTGCCAGCGGCTTTAACAGGGACTATGGCTACACCTTC; CDR3: CASGFNRDYGYTF
J: TRBJ1-1; size: once; V: TRBV6-1; D: .; DNA: TGTGCCAGCAGTGAAGGGTCTAGTGTGGCCCTTCCAGGGGACACTGAAGCTTTCTTT; CDR3: CASSEGSSVALPGDTEAFF
J: TRBJ1-5; size: .; V: TRBV4-2; D: .; DNA: TGTGCCAGCAGCCAACCGGGAGGAGGAGGCCAGCCCCAGCATTTT; CDR3: CASSQPGGGGQPQHF
J: TRBJ2-5; size: .; V: TRBV27; D: .; DNA: TGTGCCAGCAGTTCCCGGGGGGCTGGGGGAGAGACCCAGTACTTC; CDR3: CASSSRGAGGETQYF
J: TRBJ1-1; size: .; V: TRBV14; D: .; DNA: TGTGCCAGCAGCCAAGAGGCTTATTCTTGGCAGGGGATCGTTGAAGCTTTCTTT; CDR3: CASSQEAYSWQGIVEAFF
J: TRBJ2-7; size: .; V: TRBV5-1; D: TRBD2; DNA: TGCGCCAGCAGCCCAGGACTAGCGGGAGTGGGATACGAGCAGTACTTC; CDR3: CASSPGLAGVGYEQYF
J: TRBJ2-7; size: .; V: TRBV5-6; D: TRBD1; DNA: TGTGCCAGCAGCTTACCGGGACAGGGCCGTCTGCAGTACTTC; CDR3: CASSLPGQGRLQYF
J: TRBJ2-7; size: .; V: TRBV28; D: TRBD1; DNA: TGTGCCAGCACCCAGACAGGGACCTACGAGCAGTACTTC; CDR3: CASTQTGTYEQYF
J: TRBJ1-1; size: .; V: TRBV2; D: .; DNA: TGTGCCAGCAGTGAACAGGGAACTGAAGCTTTCTTT; CDR3: CASSEQGTEAFF
J: TRBJ2-5; size: .; V: TRBV5-4; D: TRBD2; DNA: TGTGCCAGCAGCCCGGGGACTAGCGGGAGGCCAGCCCAAGAGACCCAGTACTTC; CDR3: CASSPGTSGRPAQETQYF
J: TRBJ2-5; size: .; V: TRBV28; D: .; DNA: TGTGCCAGCAGCCAAACAACTAGGCGGACCAGCTTACGAGAGCAGTACTTC; CDR3: CASSQTTRRTSLREQYF
J: TRBJ2-7; size: few; V: TRBV6-5; D: .; DNA: TGTGCCAGCAGTTACTCCTCCCTTTCGGGGATCTACGAGCAGTACTTC; CDR3: CASSYSSLSGIYEQYF
J: TRBJ2-7; size: .; V: TRBV25-1; D: .; DNA: TGTGCCAGCAGTCGGACAGTTAGGCACGAGCAGTACTTC; CDR3: CASSRTVRHEQYF
J: TRBJ2-7; size: .; V: TRBV29-1; D: .; DNA: TGCAGCGTGGAACAGGGCTCCTACGAGCAGTACTTC; CDR3: CSVEQGSYEQYF
J: TRBJ1-1; size: .; V: TRBV2; D: .; DNA: TGTGCCAGCATGGACTGGGGCACTGAAGCTTTCTTT; CDR3: CASMDWGTEAFF
J: TRBJ2-7; size: once; V: TRBV28; D: .; DNA: TGTGCCACCAACAGCGGAAGAGGGAGATTCTACGAGCAGTACTTC; CDR3: CATNSGRGRFYEQYF
J: TRBJ2-1; size: .; V: TRBV10-3; D: TRBD2; DNA: TGTGCCATCAGGGAGCGGGAGCGGAATGAGCAGTTCTTC; CDR3: CAIRERERNEQFF
J: TRBJ2-3; size: once; V: TRBV6-1; D: .; DNA: TGTGCCAGCAGTGAAGCGATACAGTTCACAGATACGCAGTATTTT; CDR3: CASSEAIQFTDTQYF
J: TRBJ2-3; size: once; V: TRBV6-1; D: TRBD1; DNA: TGTGCCAGCAGCCCCATGGGACAGGGGATAGATACGCAGTATTTT; CDR3: CASSPMGQGIDTQYF
J: TRBJ2-7; size: .; V: TRBV5-1; D: TRBD2; DNA: TGCGCCAGCAGCTTGGAGGTGAGCGGGGGATACGAGCAGTACTTC; CDR3: CASSLEVSGGYEQYF
J: TRBJ1-2; size: .; V: TRBV13; D: TRBD1; DNA: TGTGCCAGCAGCCCGGGACAGGGAAACTATGGCTACACCTTC; CDR3: CASSPGQGNYGYTF
J: TRBJ2-7; size: .; V: TRBV27; D: .; DNA: TGTGCCAGCGTTCGAGGAAACGAGCAGTACTTC; CDR3: CASVRGNEQYF
J: TRBJ1-2; size: .; V: TRBV5-8; D: .; DNA: TGTGCCAGCAGCGGAACGGGACACCTACTATTAGGCTACACCTTC; CDR3: CASSGTGHLLLGYTF
J: TRBJ2-4; size: few; V: TRBV27; D: .; DNA: TGTGCCAGCAATCCTAGGGGGGGGATTGCCAAAAACATTCAGTACTTC; CDR3: CASNPRGGIAKNIQYF
J: TRBJ2-3; size: .; V: TRBV27; D: .; DNA: TGTGCCAGCAACGGCCGGCTAGTGGGACTAGATACGCAGTATTTT; CDR3: CASNGRLVGLDTQYF
J: TRBJ2-7; size: .; V: TRBV28; D: TRBD1; DNA: TGTGCCAGCCAGGGGGCTCCTCCCCCCTACGAGCAGTACTTC; CDR3: CASQGAPPPYEQYF
J: TRBJ1-2; size: .; V: TRBV2; D: .; DNA: TGTGCCAGCAGGGAGTCCGGGGGCTATGGCTACACCTTC; CDR3: CASRESGGYGYTF
J: TRBJ1-5; size: few; V: TRBV7-8; D: .; DNA: TGTGCCAGTAGCTCCGGGGTCAATAGCAATCAGCCCCAGCATTTT; CDR3: CASSSGVNSNQPQHF
J: TRBJ2-7; size: .; V: TRBV28; D: TRBD1; DNA: TGTGCCAGCAGTTTTGACGGACAGGGGGACCAAGAGTCTTCCTACGAGCAGTACTTC; CDR3: CASSFDGQGDQESSYEQYF
J: TRBJ1-4; size: few; V: TRBV7-2; D: .; DNA: TGTGCCAGCAGCCCAGGGGTGGAGTTAAAACTGTTTTTT; CDR3: CASSPGVELKLFF
J: TRBJ1-5; size: .; V: TRBV4-1; D: .; DNA: TGCGCCAGCAGCGAGGGGGATCAGCCCCAGCATTTT; CDR3: CASSEGDQPQHF
J: TRBJ1-1; size: .; V: TRBV27; D: TRBD1; DNA: TGTGCCAGCAGTTACAGGGGGGCTGAAGCTTTCTTT; CDR3: CASSYRGAEAFF
J: TRBJ2-7; size: .; V: TRBV6-5; D: .; DNA: TGTGCCAGCAGAGAACCACGGACAGCACCCTACGAGCAGTACTTC; CDR3: CASREPRTAPYEQYF
J: TRBJ2-7; size: .; V: TRBV2; D: TRBD1; DNA: TGTGCCAGCAGTGAAGACAGGGGAATAGGAGAGCAGTACTTC; CDR3: CASSEDRGIGEQYF
J: TRBJ2-7; size: .; V: TRBV4-1; D: TRBD2; DNA: TGCGCCAGCAGCCAAGGACTAGCCGCCGACGAGCAGTACTTC; CDR3: CASSQGLAADEQYF
J: TRBJ2-4; size: .; V: TRBV6-1; D: .; DNA: TGTGCCAGCAGTGAAGGATCCGGTGGCAGGGCCAGGGACATTCAGTACTTC; CDR3: CASSEGSGGRARDIQYF
J: TRBJ1-1; size: .; V: TRBV5-1; D: .; DNA: TGCGCCAGCAGCTTGACTCTGGGGGGGCGGACTGAAGCTTTCTTT; CDR3: CASSLTLGGRTEAFF
J: TRBJ2-7; size: .; V: TRBV9; D: TRBD1; DNA: TGTGCCAGCAGTGCGACAGGGCTTACCTACGAGCAGTACTTC; CDR3: CASSATGLTYEQYF
J: TRBJ2-7; size: .; V: TRBV25-1; D: TRBD1; DNA: TGTGCCAGCAGTGATCCGGGACAGGAAGGCGAGCAGTACTTC; CDR3: CASSDPGQEGEQYF
J: TRBJ1-4; size: few; V: TRBV10-2; D: TRBD1; DNA: TGCGCCAGCAGTGAGCCCGGGACAGCGAATGAAAAACTGTTTTTT; CDR3: CASSEPGTANEKLFF
J: TRBJ2-1; size: .; V: TRBV6-1; D: TRBD2; DNA: TGTGCCAGCAGTGCCATGGGACTAGCGGGAGGGTCCTACAATGAGCAGTTCTTC; CDR3: CASSAMGLAGGSYNEQFF
J: TRBJ2-1; size: .; V: TRBV19; D: .; DNA: TGTGCCAGTAGCCAACAGGGATACAATGAGCAGTTCTTC; CDR3: CASSQQGYNEQFF
J: TRBJ2-5; size: .; V: TRBV5-1; D: TRBD2; DNA: TGCGCCAGCAGCTTAACTAGCGGAGGGTTTGAGACCCAGTACTTC; CDR3: CASSLTSGGFETQYF
J: TRBJ1-1; size: .; V: TRBV5-8; D: TRBD1; DNA: TGTGCCAGCAGTCAGGGACAGGTTGAAGCTTTCTTT; CDR3: CASSQGQVEAFF
J: TRBJ1-1; size: .; V: TRBV10-1; D: TRBD1; DNA: TGCGCCAGCAGTCCTTCGACAGGGGAAGTCACTGAAGCTTTCTTT; CDR3: CASSPSTGEVTEAFF
J: TRBJ2-3; size: .; V: TRBV5-1; D: TRBD2; DNA: TGCGCCAGCAGCTTGAGGATTGGGACTAGCGGGACGGATACGCAGTATTTT; CDR3: CASSLRIGTSGTDTQYF
J: TRBJ1-2; size: .; V: TRBV28; D: .; DNA: TGTGCCAGCAGTCCACTACAGGGTATGCGGGGCTACACCTTC; CDR3: CASSPLQGMRGYTF
J: TRBJ2-1; size: .; V: TRBV7-9; D: TRBD2; DNA: TGTTCCACTACCTTGACGAACCCGGGACTAGCGGGAAGGGAGCAGTTCTTC; CDR3: CSTTLTNPGLAGREQFF
J: TRBJ2-5; size: .; V: TRBV5-1; D: .; DNA: TGCGCCAGCAGCTTGGGGACTATAGGAAAAGAGGCCCAGTACTTC; CDR3: CASSLGTIGKEAQYF
J: TRBJ1-2; size: .; V: TRBV10-3; D: .; DNA: TGTGCCATCAGTGAGGAGGGTGGCTATGGCTACACCTTC; CDR3: CAISEEGGYGYTF
J: TRBJ1-5; size: .; V: TRBV28; D: TRBD1; DNA: TGTGCCAGCAGTGGGACAGCGACTCAGCCCCAGCATTTT; CDR3: CASSGTATQPQHF
J: TRBJ1-5; size: few; V: TRBV27; D: .; DNA: TGTGCCAGCAGTTTCGCAAGCCCGGGACAATCCAGCAATCAGCCCCAGCATTTT; CDR3: CASSFASPGQSSNQPQHF